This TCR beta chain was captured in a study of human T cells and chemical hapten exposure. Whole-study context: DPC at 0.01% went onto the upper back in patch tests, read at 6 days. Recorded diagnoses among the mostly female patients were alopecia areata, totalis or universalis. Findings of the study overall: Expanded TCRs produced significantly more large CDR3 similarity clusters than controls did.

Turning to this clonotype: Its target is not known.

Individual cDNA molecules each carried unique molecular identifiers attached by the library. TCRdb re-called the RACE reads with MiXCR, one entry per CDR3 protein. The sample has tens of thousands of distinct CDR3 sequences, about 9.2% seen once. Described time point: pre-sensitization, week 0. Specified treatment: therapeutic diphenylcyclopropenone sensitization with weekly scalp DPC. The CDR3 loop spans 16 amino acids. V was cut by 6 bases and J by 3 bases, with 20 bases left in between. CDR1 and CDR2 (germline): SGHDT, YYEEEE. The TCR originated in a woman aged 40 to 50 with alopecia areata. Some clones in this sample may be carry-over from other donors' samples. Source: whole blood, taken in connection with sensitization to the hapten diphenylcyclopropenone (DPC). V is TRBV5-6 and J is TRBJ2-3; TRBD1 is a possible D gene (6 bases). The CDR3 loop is CASTQLVDRRTDTQYF. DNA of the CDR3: TGTGCCAGCACCCAACTTGTAGACAGGAGGACAGATACGCAGTATTTT.